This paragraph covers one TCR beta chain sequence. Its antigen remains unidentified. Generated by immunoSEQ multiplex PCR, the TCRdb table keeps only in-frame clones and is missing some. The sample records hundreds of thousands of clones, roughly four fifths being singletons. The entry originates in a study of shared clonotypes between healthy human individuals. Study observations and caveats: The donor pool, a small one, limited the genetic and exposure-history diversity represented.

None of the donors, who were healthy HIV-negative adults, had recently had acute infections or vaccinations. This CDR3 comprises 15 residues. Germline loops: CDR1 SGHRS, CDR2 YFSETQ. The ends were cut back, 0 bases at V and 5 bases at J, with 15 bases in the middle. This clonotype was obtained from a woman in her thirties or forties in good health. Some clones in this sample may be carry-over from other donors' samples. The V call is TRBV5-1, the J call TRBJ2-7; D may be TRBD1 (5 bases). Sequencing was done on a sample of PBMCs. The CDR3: CASSLAEGVVDEQYF. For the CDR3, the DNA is TGCGCCAGCAGCTTGGCAGAAGGGGTGGTCGACGAGCAGTACTTC.